The clone carrying this T cell receptor beta chain is labeled as medium-sized. Semi-nested PCR with Nested Universal Primer A followed constant-region reverse priming of full-length variable regions. TCRdb re-analysed the 5' RACE reads in MiXCR, keeping a single row per CDR3 protein. This table holds around 9,700 distinct CDR3 sequences, 14% found once. Treg sorting used a CD4+CD25+CD127-/low gate. The CDR3 runs to 13 residues. Germline lookup yields CDR1 SGDLS and CDR2 YYNGEE. The V gene lost 2 bases and the J gene lost 3 bases, with 7 bases spanning the gap. Sequencing was done on a sample of Tregs sorted from blood. The rearrangement joins TRBV9 to TRBJ2-3; D ambiguous. The receptor was derived from a female donor with breast cancer. CDR3: CASSVRSTDTQYF. DNA of the CDR3: TGTGCCAGCAGCGTCCGGTCTACAGATACGCAGTATTTT.